This entry concerns a single T cell receptor (beta chain). The antigen it binds to is not known. The sample holds no much larger clone one base away, and base qualities are not on file. The protocol used for the library was the immunoSEQ multiplex PCR assay. A mixture of 60 forward primers for TCR Vbeta segments and 13 reverse primers for TCR Jbeta segments was used in the multiplex PCR. Amplification of the CDR3 region of rearranged TCR beta genes was performed with a multiplex PCR assay on genomic DNA. Amplified TCR beta libraries were sequenced as 87-base-pair reads on the Illumina HiSeq System. The original pipeline was this. Across the roughly 640 repertoires, a later analysis counted 80 million or so unique TCR beta chains, roughly 11 million of which were shared by at least two donors. A nearest-neighbor algorithm error-corrected the raw reads and collapsed the reads into unique sequences, merging closely related sequences to remove PCR and sequencing errors. CDR3 sequences were aligned to IMGT reference sequences to assign V, D and J gene segments. For a sequence to be retained, a match of at least six nucleotides was required to both a V gene segment and a J gene segment. Rearrangements were called productive when the CDR3 lacked stop codons and stayed in frame with V and J; all others were non-productive. Following IMGT convention, CDR3 was defined as the stretch from the second conserved V-encoded cysteine to the conserved J-encoded phenylalanine. The earlier analysis of about 640 of the donors excluded any sequence lacking an unambiguous match to a single V gene segment. An earlier analysis of under 750 of the donors called V segments functional above 56.7% productive rearrangements and segregating when the between-donor standard deviation exceeded 5%. A statistical classification framework was built to diagnose cytomegalovirus status from the catalog of TCR beta chain sequences. A later analysis assigned V and J genes by comparing TCR nucleotide sequences with IMGT/GENE-DB human TR gene sequences. Using the TCRdist pipeline, a later analysis assigned CDR3 sequences along with most-parsimonious VDJ recombination scenarios. A later analysis defined each TCR beta chain by its CDR3 amino acid sequence plus V-gene family, and excluded reads lacking a unique V-gene family. In a later analysis, some 600 highly shared, low-generation-probability nucleotide sequences were removed to address suspected cross-contamination and a sequencing artifact. A later analysis calculated a clonal expansion index for each public chain from normalized within-repertoire ranks of inferred template counts. Generation probabilities in a later analysis came from a VDJ recombination model fitted to out-of-frame rearrangements, and those results were checked against IGoR. In a later analysis, TCR-TCR, TCR-HLA and TCR-CMV co-occurrence was scored with hypergeometric tests, and a repertoire-size bias correction was applied to TCR pairs. To estimate false discovery rates, a later analysis permuted the HLA or CMV assignments 20 times. In a later analysis, co-occurring TCRs were grouped using DBSCAN, and TCRdist sequence similarity was added for clustering within HLA-allele-positive subsets. Repertoires with fewer than 30,000 or more than 120,000 public chains were left out of co-occurrence clustering, as were five repertoires with anomalous nucleotide sharing. The table comes from immuneACCESS by way of TCRdb, which keeps in-frame sequences with V and J called. Part of the clones is missing from these tables; in studies checked, under half for an unresolved V gene and the rest for unknown reasons. V and J calls and clone size are copied from that table; D and trimming were computed from the DNA. A total of about 160,000 clones appear in this sample, roughly three quarters of them only once. The ten largest account for around 3.2% of the sample.

These data belong to a study of cytomegalovirus exposure and HLA in healthy donors (dated by TCRdb to 2016 to 2017). About the study as a whole: According to an earlier analysis of several hundred of the donors, about 190 million T cells yielded 117 million unique TCR beta sequences and approximately 300 Gb of sequence data. A later genetic analysis used genome-wide SNP genotypes for about 55% of the 666 donors, treating that subset as a discovery cohort. About 320 gigabases of sequencing data and tens of millions of unique TCR sequences were included in an early release covering around 600 HLA-typed donors. Across 398 genotyped donors of the cohort, an average of approximately 200,000 unique TCR beta nucleotide sequences per donor were sequenced, and around 20% of those sequences were non-productive. Rather than using new phenotypic data, the later analysis identified candidate immune exposures from TCR beta sequences and from how often those sequences occurred across donors. Typing coverage varied by locus: roughly 620-640 donors for A, B, C, DRB1 and DQB1; approximately 520 for DQA1; approximately 570 for DPA1; roughly 450 for DPB1. Because of strong linkage in the cohort, a few DR-DQ haplotypes were treated as single units for association and clustering. Every repertoire in the discovery cohort had been generated on one and the same sequencing platform. The aim of the study was to test whether cataloging public T cell receptors could identify signatures of past pathogen exposure. High-throughput TCR immunosequencing, statistical association of individual TCRs with disease status, and machine learning were combined to predict cytomegalovirus infection status. Of the approximately 400 genotyped donors, around 81% fell in the genetic ancestry cluster associated with self-reported Caucasian donors. In an earlier analysis of roughly 600 of the donors, high-throughput TCR beta sequencing was used to judge whether each TCR beta V gene segment behaved as functional or pseudogenic. Class I and class II HLA loci were covered by the typing at four-digit resolution. A later analysis re-analyzed previously published TCR beta repertoires from hundreds of donors and added high-resolution HLA genotyping to study TCR occurrence patterns. Donor age, sex, ethnicity and CMV serostatus were compiled alongside the repertoire data. A separate validation cohort of roughly 130 different subjects was used in addition to the approximately 700-subject first cohort. The study profiled the T cell repertoires of hundreds of subjects by immunosequencing and related them to cytomegalovirus serostatus. General findings and caveats noted by the study authors: In a later genetic analysis, a missense DCLRE1C variant was associated with V-gene and J-gene trimming of TCR beta chains, and the association was replicated in an independent cohort. The classifier was reported to diagnose cytomegalovirus status with high specificity and sensitivity in both the original and validation cohorts. A later analysis found that most CMV-associated TCR beta chains appeared HLA-restricted, with HLA associations seemingly driven largely by CMV exposure. Most TCR sequences were seen in very few donors, while some public TCRs were found in many individuals. Several of the top co-occurrence clusters appeared to be linked to parvovirus B19, influenza, CMV and Epstein-Barr virus, according to a later analysis. An earlier analysis of 587 of the donors showed that most TCR beta V segments appeared in productive rearrangements either about 90% or about 30% of the time, which broadly matched IMGT annotations. Because HLA typing was unavailable for some donors at each locus, only the typed subset was used in association tests. In a later analysis, HLA-associated TCR beta chains were found to be more clonally expanded and to have lower generation probabilities than equally common non-associated chains. Approximately 16 rarely observed V segments, including chromosome 9 orphons, were excluded from the earlier analysis of just under 600 of the donors because counts were too low. Linkage disequilibrium might explain the correlated functional status among segregating V segments, but an unknown experimental factor could not be excluded. The study gave a list of some 150 TCR beta chains associated with cytomegalovirus. It was suggested by the authors that the approach could potentially be generalized to other disease states and immunological phenotypes. Some IMGT-functional V segments, including TRBV6-2 and TRBV6-3, could not be told apart with the 87-base-pair reads, so those segments were excluded. In a later genetic analysis, fewer N-insertions in productive TCRs were reported among donors in an Asian-associated ancestry cluster than the approximately 670-donor mean. Assigning TCR associations to individual alleles was difficult when HLA alleles, especially DR and DQ, strongly co-occurred. A few of the identified cytomegalovirus-associated TCR beta chains were confirmed in vitro to be specific for cytomegalovirus antigens. A further reported finding was that TCR beta sequences accurately predicted the HLA-A and HLA-B alleles for most subjects in the first cohort. Specific HLA alleles were associated with roughly 17,000 TCR beta sequences at a false discovery rate of 0.05 in a later analysis. The cohort was sequenced for TCR beta chains only, and without alpha or paired-chain data the features that could be detected were limited. The only immune exposure information available for the cohort was CMV serostatus. A group of highly shared sequence variants was considered likely to be a technical artifact of the sequencing pipeline. In a later analysis, the rate of TCR association differed among HLA loci, with DRB1 alleles having the most associated TCRs and HLA-C alleles having the fewest. Presence/absence analyses assumed roughly uniform sequencing depth across donors, an assumption that may not hold.

The cohort comprised 550 to 700 healthy bone marrow donors. At the time of sampling, every cohort member was nominally healthy, though immune exposures that went unrecorded were likely present. Of the approximately 670 cohort members, about 290 had a positive CMV serostatus and about 350 had a negative one, while no CMV serostatus was recorded for the donor. A peripheral blood sample was provided by each donor, and peripheral blood mononuclear cells were used for TCR beta sequencing. Genomic DNA extraction from the blood cell samples was performed with the Qiagen DNeasy Blood Extraction Kit. Via the germline V gene (reference sequence), CDR1 is GTSNPN and CDR2 SVGIG. A distance of 8 bases separates the germline ends of V and J, which lose 4 bases and 1 base respectively. The CDR3 covers 13 residues, taking in both the cysteine and the phenylalanine. Only the CDR3 DNA stays, 39 bases, in frame from base 1.

This receptor was taken from a human donor in good health. The chain was built from TRBV30 and TRBJ1-5; no D gene can be assigned with confidence. The material sequenced was PBMCs. The DNA is TGTGCCTGGAACAGTGGGAGCAATCAGCCCCAGCATTTT. Translated, it reads CAWNSGSNQPQHF.